This TCR beta chain was sequenced for a study of blood T cell repertoires in COVID-19. Study as a whole: Italy, Spain and the United States were the sources of the convalescent and acute COVID-19 samples. In each case, the material was cDNA or gDNA derived from T cells, B-cell-depleted T cells, or PBMCs.

Authors' analysis steps: It was from reference gene primer amplification that nucleated cell counts were estimated. Here immunoSEQ multiplex PCR was the method, and the copy in TCRdb shows in-frame clones only, minus some. V and J calls and clone size come straight from that table; D and trimming were deduced from the DNA. The sample includes over 150,000 clones, roughly nine tenths of them seen just once. Germline V gives CDR1 SQVTM, CDR2 ANQGSEA. The CDR3 runs 12 residues. Trimming cost V 4 bases and J 3 bases, with 9 bases left between them. V and J are TRBV29-1 and TRBJ2-5, with TRBD2 as a possible D gene (6 bases). This TCR was sampled from a man between 45 and 60 years old with acute or convalescent COVID-19. Sequencing used peripheral blood. CDR3 sequence: CSVGGTEETQYF. CDR3 in DNA: TGCAGCGTTGGTGGGACTGAAGAGACCCAGTACTTC.